This T cell receptor (beta chain) was identified in a study of T cell responses to AZD1222 COVID-19 vaccine. The CDR3 loop spans 14 amino acids. The V end lost 0 bases, the J end lost 6 bases, and 11 bases lay between the germline ends. Per the germline V gene, CDR1 is LNHDA and CDR2 is SQIVND (reference sequence). Whole-study results and caveats: Repertoire sampling happened only post peak T cell response. Donors skewed white British and female; clonal diversity was possibly underestimated. The study reported that nearly half of spike-specific TCRs target unmutated variant regions. Across spike, vaccine-associated CD4 TCRs were found, dominant at 160-218 and 743-854.

This table comes from immunoSEQ multiplex PCR, and its TCRdb copy is limited to in-frame clones, with some not included. The sample comprises approximately 98,000 clones, roughly 86% of which are singletons, and about 3.3% rests with the top ten. A note on this clone: Its specificity is not known.

The sequences come from peripheral blood, collected on day 0 of AZD1222 vaccination. This TCR derives from an adult in good health. The chain links TRBV19 to TRBJ1-1; D is ambiguous. The CDR3 loop reads CASSIDRWVPEAFF. The CDR3 DNA reads TGTGCCAGTAGTATAGATCGCTGGGTCCCTGAAGCTTTCTTT.